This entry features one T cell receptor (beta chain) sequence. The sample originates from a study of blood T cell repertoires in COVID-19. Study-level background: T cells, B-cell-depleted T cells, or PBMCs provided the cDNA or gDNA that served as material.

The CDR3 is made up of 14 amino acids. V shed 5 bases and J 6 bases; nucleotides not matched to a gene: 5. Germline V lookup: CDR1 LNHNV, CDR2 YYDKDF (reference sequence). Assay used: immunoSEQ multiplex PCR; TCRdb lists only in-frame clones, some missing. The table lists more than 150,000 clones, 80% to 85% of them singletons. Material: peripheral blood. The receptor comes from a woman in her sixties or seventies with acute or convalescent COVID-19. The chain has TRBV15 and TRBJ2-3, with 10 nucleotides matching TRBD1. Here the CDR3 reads CATSGRQGADTQYF. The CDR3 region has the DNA TGTGCCACCAGCGGCCGACAGGGGGCCGATACGCAGTATTTT.